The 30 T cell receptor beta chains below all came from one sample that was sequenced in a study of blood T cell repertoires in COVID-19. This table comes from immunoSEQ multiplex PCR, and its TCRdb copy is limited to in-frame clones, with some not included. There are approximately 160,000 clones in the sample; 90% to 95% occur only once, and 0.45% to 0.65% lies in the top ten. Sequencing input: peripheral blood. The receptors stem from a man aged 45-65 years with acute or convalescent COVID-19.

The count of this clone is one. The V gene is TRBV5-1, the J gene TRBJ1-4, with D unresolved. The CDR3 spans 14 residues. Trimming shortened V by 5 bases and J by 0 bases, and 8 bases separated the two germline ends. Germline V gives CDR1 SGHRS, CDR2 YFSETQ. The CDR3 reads CASSSSTTNEKLFF. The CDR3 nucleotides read TGCGCCAGCAGTTCTAGTACAACTAATGAAAAACTGTTTTTT.

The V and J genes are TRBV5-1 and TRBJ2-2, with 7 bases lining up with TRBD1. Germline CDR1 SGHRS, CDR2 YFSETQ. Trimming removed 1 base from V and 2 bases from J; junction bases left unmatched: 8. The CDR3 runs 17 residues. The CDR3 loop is CASSLNTGTVNTGELFF. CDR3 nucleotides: TGCGCCAGCAGCTTGAACACCGGGACAGTCAACACCGGGGAGCTGTTTTTT.

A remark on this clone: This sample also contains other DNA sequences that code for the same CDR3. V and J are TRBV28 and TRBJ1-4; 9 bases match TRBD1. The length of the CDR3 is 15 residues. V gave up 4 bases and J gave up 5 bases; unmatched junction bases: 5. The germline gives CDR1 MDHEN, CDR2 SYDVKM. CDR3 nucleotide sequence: TGTGCCAGCAGTTCTCCCGGGACAGGGAATGAAAAACTGTTTTTT. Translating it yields CASSSPGTGNEKLFF.

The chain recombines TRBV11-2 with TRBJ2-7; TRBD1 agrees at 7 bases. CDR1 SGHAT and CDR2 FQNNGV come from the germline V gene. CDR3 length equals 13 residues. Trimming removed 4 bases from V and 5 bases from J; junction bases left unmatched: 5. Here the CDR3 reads CASSSRQGNEQYF. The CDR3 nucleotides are TGTGCCAGCAGCTCGCGACAGGGTAACGAGCAGTACTTC.

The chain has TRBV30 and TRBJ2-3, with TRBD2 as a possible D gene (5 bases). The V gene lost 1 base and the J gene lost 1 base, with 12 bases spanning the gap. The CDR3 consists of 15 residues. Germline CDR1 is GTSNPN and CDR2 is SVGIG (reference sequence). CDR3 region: CAWSAGVGGTDTQYF. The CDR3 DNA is TGTGCCTGGAGTGCTGGGGTGGGAGGCACAGATACGCAGTATTTT.

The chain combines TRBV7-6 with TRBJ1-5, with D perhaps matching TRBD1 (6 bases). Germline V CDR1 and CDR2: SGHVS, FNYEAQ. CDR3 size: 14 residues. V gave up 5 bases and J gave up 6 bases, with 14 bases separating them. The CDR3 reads CASSPDSFSQPQHF. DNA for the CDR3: TGTGCCAGCAGCCCGGACAGCTTCAGTCAGCCCCAGCATTTT. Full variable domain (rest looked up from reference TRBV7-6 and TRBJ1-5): GAGVSQSPRYKVTKRGQDVALRCDPISGHVSLYWYRQALGQGPEFLTYFNYEAQQDKSGLPNDRFSAERPEGSISTLTIQRTEQRDSAMYRCASSPDSFSQPQHFGDGTRLSIL.

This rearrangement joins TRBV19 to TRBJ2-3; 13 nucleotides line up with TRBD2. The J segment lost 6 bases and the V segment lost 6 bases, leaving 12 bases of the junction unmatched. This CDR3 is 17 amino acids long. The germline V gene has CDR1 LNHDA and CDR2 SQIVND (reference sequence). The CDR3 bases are TGTGCCAGTAGCGGAGCACTAGCGGGAGGGCCAGGGGATACGCAGTATTTT. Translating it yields CASSGALAGGPGDTQYF.

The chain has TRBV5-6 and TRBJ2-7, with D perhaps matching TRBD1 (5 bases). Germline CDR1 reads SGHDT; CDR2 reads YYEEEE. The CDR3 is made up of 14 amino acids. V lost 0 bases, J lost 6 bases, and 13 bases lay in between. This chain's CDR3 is CASSLALRGSEQYV. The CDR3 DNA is TGTGCCAGCAGCTTGGCCCTAAGGGGTAGCGAGCAGTACGTC.

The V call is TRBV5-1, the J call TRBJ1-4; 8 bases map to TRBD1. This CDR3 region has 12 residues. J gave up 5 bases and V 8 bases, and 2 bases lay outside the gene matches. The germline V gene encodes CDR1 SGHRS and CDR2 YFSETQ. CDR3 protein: CARDRANEKLFF. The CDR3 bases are TGCGCCAGGGACAGGGCAAATGAAAAACTGTTTTTT.

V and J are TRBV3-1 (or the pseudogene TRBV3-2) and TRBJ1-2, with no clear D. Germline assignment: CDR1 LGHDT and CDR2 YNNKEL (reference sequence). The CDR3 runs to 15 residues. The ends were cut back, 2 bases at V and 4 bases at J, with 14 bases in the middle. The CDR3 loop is CASSQTRVGSYGYTF. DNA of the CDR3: TGTGCCAGCAGCCAAACCCGAGTGGGCAGCTATGGCTACACCTTC.

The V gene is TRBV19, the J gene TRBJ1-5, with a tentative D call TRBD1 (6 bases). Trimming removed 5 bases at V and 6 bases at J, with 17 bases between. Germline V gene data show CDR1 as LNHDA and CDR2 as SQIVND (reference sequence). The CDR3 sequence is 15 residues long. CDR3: CASSVRDTGPQPQHF. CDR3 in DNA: TGTGCCAGTAGTGTCCGGGACACCGGGCCTCAGCCCCAGCATTTT.

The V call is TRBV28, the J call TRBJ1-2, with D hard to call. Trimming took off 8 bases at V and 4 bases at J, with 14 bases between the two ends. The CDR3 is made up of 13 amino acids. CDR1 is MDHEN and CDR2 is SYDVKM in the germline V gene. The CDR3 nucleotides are TGTGCCAGCGGCTTGGTTCCCCTCTATGGCTACACCTTC. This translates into CASGLVPLYGYTF.

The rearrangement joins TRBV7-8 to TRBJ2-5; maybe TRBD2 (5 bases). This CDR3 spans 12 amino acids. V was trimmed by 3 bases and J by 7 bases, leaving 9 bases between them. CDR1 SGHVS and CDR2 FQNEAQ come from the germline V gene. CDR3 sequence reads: CASSFPRGTQYF. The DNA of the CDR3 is TGTGCCAGCAGCTTTCCCCGGGGGACCCAGTACTTC. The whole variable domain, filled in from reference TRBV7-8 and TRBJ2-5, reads GAGVSQSPRYKVAKRGQDVALRCDPISGHVSLFWYQQALGQGPEFLTYFQNEAQLDKSGLPSDRFFAERPEGSVSTLKIQRTQQEDSAVYLCASSFPRGTQYFGPGTRLLVL.

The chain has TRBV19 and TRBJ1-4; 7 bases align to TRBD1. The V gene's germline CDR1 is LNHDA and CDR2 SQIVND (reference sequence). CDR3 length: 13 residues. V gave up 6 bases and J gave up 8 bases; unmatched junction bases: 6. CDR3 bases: TGTGCCAGTAGCCGGGACAGCTGGGAAAAACTGTTTTTT. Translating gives CASSRDSWEKLFF. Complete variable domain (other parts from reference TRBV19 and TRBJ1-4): DGGITQSPKYLFRKEGQNVTLSCEQNLNHDAMYWYRQDPGQGLRLIYYSQIVNDFQKGDIAEGYSVSREKKESFPLTVTSAQKNPTAFYLCASSRDSWEKLFFGSGTQLSVL.

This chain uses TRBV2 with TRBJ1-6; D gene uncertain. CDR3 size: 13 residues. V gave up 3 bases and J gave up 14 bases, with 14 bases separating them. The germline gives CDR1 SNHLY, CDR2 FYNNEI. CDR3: CASSDEGSASLHF. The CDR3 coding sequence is TGTGCCAGCAGTGATGAGGGTAGCGCGTCCCTCCACTTT.

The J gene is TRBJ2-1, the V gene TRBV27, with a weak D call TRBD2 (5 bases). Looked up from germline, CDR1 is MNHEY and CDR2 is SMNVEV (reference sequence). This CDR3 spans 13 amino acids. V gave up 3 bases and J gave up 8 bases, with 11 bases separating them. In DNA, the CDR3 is TGTGCCAGCAGTTTTGGACGGCGGGATGAGCAGTTCTTC. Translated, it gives CASSFGRRDEQFF.

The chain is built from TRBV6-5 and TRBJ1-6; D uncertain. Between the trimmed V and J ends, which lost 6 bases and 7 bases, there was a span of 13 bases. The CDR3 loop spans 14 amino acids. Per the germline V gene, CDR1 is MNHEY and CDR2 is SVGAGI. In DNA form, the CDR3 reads TGTGCCAGCAGCCGAGGGATAGTGAATTCACCCCTCCACTTT. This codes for CASSRGIVNSPLHF.

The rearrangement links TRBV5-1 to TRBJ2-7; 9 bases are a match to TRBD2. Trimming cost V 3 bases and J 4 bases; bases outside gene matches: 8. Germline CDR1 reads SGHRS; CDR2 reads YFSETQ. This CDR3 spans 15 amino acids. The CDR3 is CASSSLPSGEYEQYF. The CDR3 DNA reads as TGCGCCAGCAGCTCCCTCCCTAGCGGGGAGTACGAGCAGTACTTC.

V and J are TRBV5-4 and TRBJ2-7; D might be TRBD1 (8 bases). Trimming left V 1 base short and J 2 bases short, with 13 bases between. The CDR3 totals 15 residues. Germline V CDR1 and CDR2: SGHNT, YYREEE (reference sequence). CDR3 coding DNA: TGTGCCAGCAGCTTGAGCGGGGACAGGACCTACGAGCAGTACGTC. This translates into CASSLSGDRTYEQYV.

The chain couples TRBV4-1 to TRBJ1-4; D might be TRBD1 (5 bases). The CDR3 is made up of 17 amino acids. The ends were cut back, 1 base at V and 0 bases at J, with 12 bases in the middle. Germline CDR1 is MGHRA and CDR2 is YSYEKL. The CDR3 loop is CASSQGPPGATNEKLFF. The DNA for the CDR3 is TGCGCCAGCAGCCAAGGACCGCCGGGGGCAACTAATGAAAAACTGTTTTTT.

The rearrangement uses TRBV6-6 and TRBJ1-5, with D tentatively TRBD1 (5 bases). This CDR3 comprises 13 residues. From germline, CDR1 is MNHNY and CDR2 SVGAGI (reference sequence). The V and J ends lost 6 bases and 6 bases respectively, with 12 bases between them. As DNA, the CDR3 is TGTGCCAGCAGGATGACAGTTTTTCAGCCCCAGCATTTT. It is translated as CASRMTVFQPQHF.

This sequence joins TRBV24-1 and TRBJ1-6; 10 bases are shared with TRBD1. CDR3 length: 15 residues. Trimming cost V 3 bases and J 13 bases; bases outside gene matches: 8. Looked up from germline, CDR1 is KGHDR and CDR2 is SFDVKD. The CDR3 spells CATSDTPGTGVPLHF. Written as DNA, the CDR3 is TGTGCCACCAGTGATACACCCGGGACAGGGGTGCCCCTCCACTTT.

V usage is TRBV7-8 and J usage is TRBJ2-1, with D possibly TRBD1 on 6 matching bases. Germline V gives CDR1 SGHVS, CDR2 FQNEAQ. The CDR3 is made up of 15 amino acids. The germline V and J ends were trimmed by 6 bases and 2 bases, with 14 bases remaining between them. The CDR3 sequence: CASRHTGYTYNEQFF. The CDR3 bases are TGTGCCAGCAGGCATACAGGGTACACCTACAATGAGCAGTTCTTC.

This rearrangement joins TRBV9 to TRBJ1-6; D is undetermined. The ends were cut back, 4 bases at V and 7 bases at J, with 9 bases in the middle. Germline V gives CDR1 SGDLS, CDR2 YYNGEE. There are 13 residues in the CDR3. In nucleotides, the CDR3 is TGTGCCAGCAGCCGGGAATCCAATTCACCCCTCCACTTT. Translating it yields CASSRESNSPLHF.

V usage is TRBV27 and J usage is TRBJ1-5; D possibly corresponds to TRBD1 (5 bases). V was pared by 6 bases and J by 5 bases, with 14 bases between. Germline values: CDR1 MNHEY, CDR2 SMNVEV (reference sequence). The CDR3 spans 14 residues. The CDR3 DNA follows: TGTGCCAGCAGACCGGGACTAGCCGATCAGCCCCAGCATTTT. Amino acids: CASRPGLADQPQHF.

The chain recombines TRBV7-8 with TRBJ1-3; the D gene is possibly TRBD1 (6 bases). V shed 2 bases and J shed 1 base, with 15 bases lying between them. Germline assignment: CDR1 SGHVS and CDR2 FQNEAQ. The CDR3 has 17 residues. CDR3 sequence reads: CASSLRAGATSGNTIYF. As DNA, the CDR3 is TGTGCCAGCAGCTTAAGGGCAGGGGCTACTTCTGGAAACACCATATATTTT.

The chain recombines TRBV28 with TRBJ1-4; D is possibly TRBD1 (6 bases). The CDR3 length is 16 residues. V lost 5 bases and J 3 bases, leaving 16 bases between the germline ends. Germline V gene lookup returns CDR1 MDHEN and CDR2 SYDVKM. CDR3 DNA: TGTGCCAGCAGTCTGGGGGGGGCTGGGTCTAATGAAAAACTGTTTTTT. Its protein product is CASSLGGAGSNEKLFF.

CDR3 bases: TGTGCCAGCAGCCCTGGACAGGGACGGTACCGGGAGCTGTTTTTT. This translates into CASSPGQGRYRELFF. This chain joins TRBV4-2 and TRBJ2-2; 8 nucleotides match TRBD1. Per germline, CDR1 LGHNA and CDR2 YNFKEQ. V gave up 4 bases and J gave up 9 bases; unmatched junction bases: 10. The CDR3 covers 15 residues.

The CDR3 nucleotides are TGTGCCAGCAGTTACGGCTTAGGGGCGCTCGGCTACACCTTC. The encoded protein is CASSYGLGALGYTF. The chain couples TRBV6-5 to TRBJ1-2, with D possibly being TRBD1 (5 bases). This CDR3 has 14 residues. CDR1 and CDR2 from the germline V gene are MNHEY and SVGAGI. Between the trimmed V and J ends, which lost 2 bases and 8 bases, there was a span of 15 bases.

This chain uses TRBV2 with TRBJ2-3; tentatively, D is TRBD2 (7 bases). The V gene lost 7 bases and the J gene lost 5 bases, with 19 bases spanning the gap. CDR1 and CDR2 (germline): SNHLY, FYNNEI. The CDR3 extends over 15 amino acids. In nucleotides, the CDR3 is TGTGCCAGCAACAGTGGCCGCGGGGGCTTAGATACGCAGTATTTT. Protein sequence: CASNSGRGGLDTQYF. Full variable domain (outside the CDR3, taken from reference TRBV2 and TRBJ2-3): EPEVTQTPSHQVTQMGQEVILRCVPISNHLYFYWYRQILGQKVEFLVSFYNNEISEKSEIFDDQFSVERPDGSNFTLKIRSTKLEDSAMYFCASNSGRGGLDTQYFGPGTRLTVL.